Shown below are 3 T cell receptor beta chains from a single sample sequenced in a study of identical twins. TCRdb redid the calling of the 5' RACE reads with MiXCR, one entry per CDR3 protein. The table lists some 200,000 distinct CDR3 sequences, roughly 7.5% of them singletons. These data were likewise used in another study, on yellow fever vaccine responses in identical twins.

The sequenced material came from memory (CD45RO+) T cells sorted from blood. The receptors derive from a young woman in good health.

This clonotype was seen more than once but under ten times. The CDR3 is CASSAQGSETQYF. In DNA, the CDR3 is TGTGCCAGCAGCGCACAGGGGTCAGAGACCCAGTACTTC. The chain uses TRBV7-9 and TRBJ2-5, with 7 bases fitting TRBD1. Germline loops: CDR1 SEHNR, CDR2 FQNEAQ (reference sequence). The CDR3 covers 13 residues. V was clipped by 5 bases and J by 4 bases; unmatched bases: 4.

V gene TRBV28 combines with J gene TRBJ2-2; D call uncertain. From germline, CDR1 is MDHEN and CDR2 SYDVKM. With 6 bases removed from V and 8 bases from J, the gap between germline ends came to 13 bases. The CDR3 loop spans 13 amino acids. The CDR3 DNA sequence: TGTGCCAGCAGCGAGACGAGAGAGGGGGAGCTGTTTTTT. This sequence encodes CASSETREGELFF.

V usage is TRBV5-1 and J usage is TRBJ2-7; D is unresolved. The ends were cut back, 4 bases at V and 9 bases at J, with 17 bases in the middle. This CDR3 region has 13 residues. CDR1 and CDR2 (germline): SGHRS, YFSETQ. CDR3 in amino acids: CASSIGVEERQYF. In nucleotides, the CDR3 is TGCGCCAGCAGCATCGGCGTCGAGGAGAGGCAGTACTTC. The variable domain in full, completed from reference TRBV5-1 and TRBJ2-7, reads KAGVTQTPRYLIKTRGQQVTLSCSPISGHRSVSWYQQTPGQGLQFLFEYFSETQRNKGNFPGRFSGRQFSNSRSEMNVSTLELGDSALYLCASSIGVEERQYFGPGTRLTVT.